Included here is one T cell receptor (beta chain) sequence, with context. These data are taken from a study of blood T cell repertoires in COVID-19. For the study at large: Spain, Italy and the United States supplied samples that represented acute and convalescent COVID-19.

Trimming took 5 bases from V and 2 from J; bases not matched to a gene: 4. The CDR3 contains 14 residues. The germline CDR1 and CDR2 sequences are SEHNR and FQNEAQ (reference sequence). Original handling: Researchers report that nucleated cell counts were estimated from reference gene primer amplification. The method was immunoSEQ multiplex PCR; TCRdb's version includes in-frame clones alone and lacks a portion of them. V and J calls and clone size are copied from that table; D and trimming were computed from the DNA. The sample shows roughly 190,000 clones, roughly 80% of them seen only once. Seattle patient enrollment occurred during active infection, with longitudinal follow-up thereafter.

Sequencing was done on a sample of peripheral blood. This sequence was found in a woman between 35 and 50 years old with COVID-19, enrolled during active disease. This sequence joins TRBV7-9 and TRBJ2-7, with 9 bases aligning to TRBD2. This CDR3 reads CASSVSGGPYEQYF. The CDR3 DNA is TGTGCCAGCAGCGTTAGCGGGGGACCCTACGAGCAGTACTTC.